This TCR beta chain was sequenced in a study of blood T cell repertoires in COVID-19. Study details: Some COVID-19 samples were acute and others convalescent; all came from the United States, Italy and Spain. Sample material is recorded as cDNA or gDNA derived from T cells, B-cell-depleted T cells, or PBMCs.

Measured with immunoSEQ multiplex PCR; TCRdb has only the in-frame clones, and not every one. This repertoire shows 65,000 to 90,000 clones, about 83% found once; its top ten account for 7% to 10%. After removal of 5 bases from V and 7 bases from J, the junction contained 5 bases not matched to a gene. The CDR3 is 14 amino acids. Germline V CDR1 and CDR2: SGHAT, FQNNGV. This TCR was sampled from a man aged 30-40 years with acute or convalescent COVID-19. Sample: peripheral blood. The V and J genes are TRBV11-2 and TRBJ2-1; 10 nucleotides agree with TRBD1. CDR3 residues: CASSPRTGGNEQFF. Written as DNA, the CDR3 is TGTGCCAGCAGCCCGCGGACAGGGGGGAATGAGCAGTTCTTC.